A selection of T cell receptor beta chains follows, all from one sample in a study of T cell responses to AZD1222 COVID-19 vaccine. Data came from immunoSEQ multiplex PCR; TCRdb stores just in-frame clones and leaves some out. The table includes just over 90,000 clones, 85% to 90% detected once. Specimen: peripheral blood, collected 28 days after the second AZD1222 dose. These receptors originate from an adult who received the AZD1222 COVID-19 vaccine. The CDR3 runs from the conserved cysteine through the conserved F or W. The order of the fields is V gene, D gene, J gene, clone size, CDR3 DNA, CDR3 protein. A D gene is named only where the DNA matches it firmly. Size tells how often a clone was seen (once, few, many) or the class of an expanded clone, and some rows leave it out.

v_call: TRBV20-1; d_call: TRBD2; j_call: TRBJ2-2; clone_size: few; cdr3_nt: TGCAGTGCTAGTTTTAGCGGGAGCTCCGGGGAGCTGTTTTTT; cdr3_aa: CSASFSGSSGELFF
v_call: TRBV7-2; d_call: TRBD1; j_call: TRBJ1-1; clone_size: .; cdr3_nt: TGTGCCAGCAGCTTAGGGACAGGGGCCGTGAACACTGAAGCTTTCTTT; cdr3_aa: CASSLGTGAVNTEAFF
v_call: TRBV5-1; d_call: .; j_call: TRBJ2-1; clone_size: .; cdr3_nt: TGCGTCAGCAGCCGGGCCGGGACCGACAATGAGCAGTTCTTC; cdr3_aa: CVSSRAGTDNEQFF
v_call: TRBV29-1; d_call: .; j_call: TRBJ1-4; clone_size: .; cdr3_nt: TGCAGCGTTGCAGGCGGGACTAATGAAAAACTGTTTTTT; cdr3_aa: CSVAGGTNEKLFF
v_call: TRBV7-9; d_call: .; j_call: TRBJ1-1; clone_size: .; cdr3_nt: TGTGCCAGCAGCGTCAGCATGAACACTGAAGCTTTCTTT; cdr3_aa: CASSVSMNTEAFF
v_call: TRBV9; d_call: .; j_call: TRBJ2-1; clone_size: .; cdr3_nt: TGTGCCAGCAGCGTTCAAGAGTACAATGAGCAGTTCTTC; cdr3_aa: CASSVQEYNEQFF
v_call: TRBV19; d_call: .; j_call: TRBJ1-2; clone_size: .; cdr3_nt: TGTGCCAGTACCTTATCCGGTCACTATGGCTACACCTTC; cdr3_aa: CASTLSGHYGYTF
v_call: TRBV2; d_call: .; j_call: TRBJ2-3; clone_size: once; cdr3_nt: TGTGCCAGCAGTGAAGCGCGGGTCAGGGCATACACAGATACGCAGTATTTT; cdr3_aa: CASSEARVRAYTDTQYF
v_call: TRBV5-4; d_call: .; j_call: TRBJ1-4; clone_size: .; cdr3_nt: TGTGCCAGCAGCCGGGATTATGAAAAACTGTTTTTT; cdr3_aa: CASSRDYEKLFF
v_call: TRBV7-2; d_call: .; j_call: TRBJ2-1; clone_size: .; cdr3_nt: TGTGCCAGCAGCTTAACGGGGACGGGGGCCAAACAGTTCTTC; cdr3_aa: CASSLTGTGAKQFF